The entry that follows covers one TCR beta chain sequence. Its antigen specificity is not known. No per-base quality is available; no much larger clone lies one base away. The entry originates in a study of T cells in Graves' hyperthyroidism and ophthalmopathy (dated by TCRdb to between 2019 and 2020). Some background on the complete study: Peripheral blood samples were taken at the time of initial diagnosis, prior to any treatment. According to the paper, TCR Vbeta CDR3 sequencing was carried out on over 130 peripheral blood samples, which came from fewer than 50 ophthalmopathy, 80 or so hyperthyroidism and approximately 17 progressor patients. Thyroid tissue and blood T-cell repertoires from about six Graves' hyperthyroidism patients were also compared in the study. To identify distinguishing TCR V-J signatures, a discovery cohort of around 100 patients was used, comprising roughly 45 with Graves' ophthalmopathy and around 57 with stable Graves' hyperthyroidism. Whether ophthalmopathy could be predicted prospectively was tested in an independent validation cohort made up of under 20 hyperthyroidism patients plus 17 patients who later progressed to ophthalmopathy. Following sampling, methimazole starting at 30 mg daily was given to hyperthyroidism patients, and high-dose intravenous methylprednisolone was given to ophthalmopathy patients. The 100 discovery patients were randomly split 7:3 into training and test sets.

What the authors observed across the whole study: Most expanded thyroid clonotypes (frequency above 0.001) were also found in blood, which suggests that blood repertoires may mirror thyroid immune responses. In validation, progression to ophthalmopathy was predicted by the model with 70.59% sensitivity and 72.22% specificity, a median of about 6.8 months before onset. A model built on a 13 V-J signature distinguished ophthalmopathy from stable hyperthyroidism, reaching over 85% sensitivity and about 81% specificity in cross-validation and 80%/75% in testing. No statistical method was used to fix the sample size in advance, and group allocation was not hidden from the investigators.

Inclusive of the bounding cysteine and phenylalanine, the CDR3 is 12 residues long. Only CDR3 DNA remains: 36 bases, in frame from the first base. In the germline V gene, CDR1 corresponds to KGHSH and CDR2 to LQKENI. A distance of 10 bases separates the germline ends of V and J, which lose 2 bases and 9 bases respectively. TCR beta CDR3 regions were amplified from RNA transcripts. For the first round of RT-PCR on the TCR CDR3, the HTBI primer set was used together with the Qiagen OneStep RT-PCR kit. A second multiplex PCR round built the libraries, followed by size selection and purification. Paired-end sequencing of the libraries was performed with 100 bp reads on an Illumina HiSeq2000. The authors processed their data as follows. SOAPnuke was used to process the raw data, with reads discarded if the reads contained adapters or uncalled bases, had a mean Phred below 15, or lacked an exact constant-primer or identifier match. High-quality paired reads were merged using COPE v1.2.5, and each unique nucleotide sequence was defined as a clonotype. MiTCR v1.1 was used to align clonotypes to the IMGT TRBV, TRBD and TRBJ reference segments. The analysis was restricted to V-J combinations with a frequency above 0.0001, which together covered 99.2% of the repertoires. A TCS score was defined as the ratio of F50 (clonal expansion) to E x V (chaos), with BLOSUM62-based TCRdist applied between CDR3 peptides within each V-J. Welch's t-statistics and random forest reduced 500 to 650 V-J features to 13, which were used in a naive Bayes classifier (R e1071). TCRdb cleaned the public reads at Q25 with fastp, built clones with MiXCR and kept in-frame beta chains. Each record represents a unique CDR3 protein, reported with the most common genes and DNA among its rows. These V and J calls rely on TCRdb rather than the paper's analysis. The sample table records approximately 400,000 distinct CDR3 sequences; about 25% of these occur just once. 73% of the sample comes from the top ten.

Stable Graves' hyperthyroidism was defined as the absence of progression to ophthalmopathy over 18 months of follow-up. Hyperthyroidism patients were newly diagnosed, had a disease duration of under 2 months, and were aged 18 to 65 years. Patients with uncontrolled infections, other autoimmune diseases, pregnancy or lactation were excluded. Diagnoses relied on clinical symptoms, serum thyroxine and TRAb, thyroid ultrasound and orbital computed tomography. PBMCs were isolated from 7.5 to 10 ml of fresh peripheral blood by Ficoll-Paque density gradient centrifugation. Total RNA was extracted using Trizol reagent, and RNA quality was assessed on an Agilent 2100 Bioanalyzer.

The rearrangement combines TRBV18 with TRBJ2-5; TRBD1 is perhaps the D gene, given 5 matching bases. The sequence came from a man aged 50 to 60 with Graves' hyperthyroidism. The sequenced material came from blood. The nucleotide sequence reads TGTGCCAGCTCACCATCAGGCAGGGCCCAGTACTTC. Translation gives CASSPSGRAQYF. With the portions outside the CDR3 filled from the reference TRBV18 and TRBJ2-5 genes, the complete variable region becomes NAGVMQNPRHLVRRRGQEARLRCSPMKGHSHVYWYRQLPEEGLKFMVYLQKENIIDESGMPKERFSAEFPKEGPSILRIQQVVRGDSAAYFCASSPSGRAQYFGPGTRLLVL.